The 5 T cell receptor beta chains below were found in one sample sequenced in a study of cytotoxic CD8 clonotypes in ibrutinib-treated CLL. Some clones are missing from TCRdb's copy, which holds only in-frame ones; the method was immunoSEQ multiplex PCR. Of some 92,000 clones in the sample, roughly 80% were seen once. Sequences were derived from PBMCs, sampled after 24 months of ibrutinib treatment. Source of these receptors: a human donor with chronic lymphocytic leukemia.

This clone has just a few counts. The rearrangement uses TRBV30 and TRBJ2-1; 11 bases line up with TRBD2. V dropped 4 bases and J dropped 4; count of bases not matched to a gene: 3. The CDR3 loop spans 14 amino acids. Per germline, CDR1 GTSNPN and CDR2 SVGIG (reference sequence). The CDR3 DNA sequence: TGTGCCTGGAACCTAGCGGGGGGTTACAATGAGCAGTTCTTC. As protein: CAWNLAGGYNEQFF.

This clone was detected a few times. The rearrangement uses TRBV5-1 and TRBJ2-3; D is undetermined. Per germline, CDR1 SGHRS and CDR2 YFSETQ. The CDR3 runs to 14 residues. V was trimmed by 4 bases and J by 1 base, leaving 10 bases between them. Written as DNA, the CDR3 is TGCGCCAGCAGCGAGTACAGAGGCACAGATACGCAGTATTTT. Protein product: CASSEYRGTDTQYF.

CDR3 sequence (DNA): TGTGCCAGTGTTGAGGTGGCCGGTGAAAAACTGTTTTTT. As protein: CASVEVAGEKLFF. This chain joins TRBV7-9 and TRBJ1-4; D not certain. V lost 9 bases and J 7 bases, leaving 15 bases between the germline ends. This CDR3 has 13 amino acids. Germline V gene lookup returns CDR1 SEHNR and CDR2 FQNEAQ (reference sequence).

The chain links TRBV6-5 to TRBJ2-7; D may be TRBD1 (5 bases). Trimming removed 2 bases at V and 3 bases at J, with 11 bases between. The germline V gene encodes CDR1 MNHEY and CDR2 SVGAGI. CDR3 length: 14 amino acids. CDR3 sequence reads: CASSYQGSHYEQYF. The CDR3 nucleotides read TGTGCCAGCAGTTACCAGGGTTCGCACTACGAGCAGTACTTC.

This clone has a single count. The rearrangement joins TRBV18 to TRBJ2-7, with TRBD1 identical over 7 bases. CDR1 is KGHSH and CDR2 is LQKENI in the germline V gene. The CDR3 runs 14 residues. Germline trimming cut 0 bases from V and 2 bases from J; bases unmatched to any gene: 1. The CDR3 reads CASSPPGQTYEQYF. CDR3 bases: TGTGCCAGCTCACCACCGGGACAGACCTACGAGCAGTACTTC.